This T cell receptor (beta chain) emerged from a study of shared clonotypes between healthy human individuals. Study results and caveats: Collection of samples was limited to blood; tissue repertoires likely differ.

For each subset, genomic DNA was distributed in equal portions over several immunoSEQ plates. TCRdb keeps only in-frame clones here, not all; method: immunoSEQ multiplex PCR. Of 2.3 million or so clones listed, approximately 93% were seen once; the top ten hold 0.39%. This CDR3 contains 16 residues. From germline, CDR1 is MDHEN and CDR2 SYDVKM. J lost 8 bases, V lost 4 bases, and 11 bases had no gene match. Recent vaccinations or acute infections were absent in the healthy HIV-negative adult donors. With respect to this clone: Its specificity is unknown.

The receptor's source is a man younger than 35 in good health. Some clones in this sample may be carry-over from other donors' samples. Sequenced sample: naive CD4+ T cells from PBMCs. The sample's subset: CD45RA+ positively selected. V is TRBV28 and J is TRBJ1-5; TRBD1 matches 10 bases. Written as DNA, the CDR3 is TGTGCCAGCAGTTCGCCCGACAGGGGGCAGGGAGAGCCCCAGCATTTT. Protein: CASSSPDRGQGEPQHF.